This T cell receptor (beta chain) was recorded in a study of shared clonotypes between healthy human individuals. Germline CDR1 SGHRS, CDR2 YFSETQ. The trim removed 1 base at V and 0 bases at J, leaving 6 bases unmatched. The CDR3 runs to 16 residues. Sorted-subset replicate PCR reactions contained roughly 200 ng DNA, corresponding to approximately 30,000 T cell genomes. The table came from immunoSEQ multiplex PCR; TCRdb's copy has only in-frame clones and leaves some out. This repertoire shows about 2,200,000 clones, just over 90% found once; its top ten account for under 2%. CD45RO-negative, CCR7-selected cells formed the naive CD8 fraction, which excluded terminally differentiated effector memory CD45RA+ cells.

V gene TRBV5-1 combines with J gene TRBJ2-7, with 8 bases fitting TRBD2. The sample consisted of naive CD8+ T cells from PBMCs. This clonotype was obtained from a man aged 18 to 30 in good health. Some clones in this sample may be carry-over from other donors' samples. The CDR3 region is CASSLMGGGSSYEQYF. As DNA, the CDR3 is TGCGCCAGCAGCTTGATGGGCGGGGGGAGCTCCTACGAGCAGTACTTC.